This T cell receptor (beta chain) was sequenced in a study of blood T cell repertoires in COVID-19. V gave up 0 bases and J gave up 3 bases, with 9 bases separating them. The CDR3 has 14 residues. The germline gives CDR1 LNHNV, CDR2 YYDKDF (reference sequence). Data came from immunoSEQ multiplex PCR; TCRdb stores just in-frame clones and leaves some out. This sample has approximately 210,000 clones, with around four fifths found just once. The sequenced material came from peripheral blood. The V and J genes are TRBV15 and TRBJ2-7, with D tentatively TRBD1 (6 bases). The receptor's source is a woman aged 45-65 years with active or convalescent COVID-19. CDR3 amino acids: CATSRDPGVYEQYF. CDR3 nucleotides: TGTGCCACCAGCAGAGATCCAGGGGTCTACGAGCAGTACTTC.